This TCR beta chain was profiled in a study of T cells in Graves' hyperthyroidism and ophthalmopathy. Amplified regions were TCR beta CDR3 sequences from RNA transcripts. First-round RT-PCR targeting the TCR CDR3 was performed with the HTBI primer set. TCRdb passed the multiplex PCR reads through MiXCR, listing each CDR3 protein once. The table has 450,000 to 500,000 distinct CDR3 sequences, 20% to 25% seen once; the top ten hold under 55%. This clonotype was observed many times. Clinicians diagnosed patients from clinical symptoms, serum thyroxine and TRAb, thyroid ultrasound and orbital computed tomography. PBMCs were obtained from about 9 ml fresh peripheral blood. The CDR3 has 15 amino acids. The V end was cut by 4 bases, the J end by 1 base, with 10 bases between. Germline CDR1 and CDR2: MDHEN and SYDVKM.

The chain employs TRBV28 and TRBJ1-4; D gene unclear. The sequenced sample was blood. The TCR was taken from a woman aged 65 to 85 with Graves' ophthalmopathy. In DNA form, the CDR3 reads TGTGCCAGCAGTTCGTCCGTCCTAACTAATGAAAAACTGTTTTTT. This codes for CASSSSVLTNEKLFF.